This is a list of T cell receptor beta chains from one sample in a study of blood T cell repertoires in COVID-19. Measured with immunoSEQ multiplex PCR; TCRdb has only the in-frame clones, and not every one. The table records over 350,000 clones, 70% to 90% of them present only once. Sequenced sample: PBMCs or T cells enriched from blood (not recorded which). Receptors were obtained from a young woman with acute COVID-19. Each CDR3 is given with its conserved first and last residue. D genes are given only for firm matches. Part of the rows lack a size; the others show once, few, many or a class for expanded clones.

clone_size,v_call,d_call,j_call,cdr3_nt,cdr3_aa
NA,TRBV5-1,TRBD1,TRBJ2-4,TGCGCCAGCAGCTTGCGAGGGGGCTCGGACATTCAGTACTTC,CASSLRGGSDIQYF
NA,TRBV2,NA,TRBJ1-3,TGTGCCAGCAGTGGTCTAGGGAGGGGAAACACCATATATTTT,CASSGLGRGNTIYF
NA,TRBV7-2,TRBD2,TRBJ2-1,TGTGCCAGCAGCTTAAGGGGGACTAGCGGATACAATGAGCAGTTCTTC,CASSLRGTSGYNEQFF
NA,TRBV3-1/TRBV3-2,NA,TRBJ1-2,TGTGCCAGCAGCCGGGGCGGACGGATTGACACCTTC,CASSRGGRIDTF
NA,TRBV19,NA,TRBJ2-7,TGTGCCAGTAGTAGACATGACAATTCCTACGAGCAGTACTTC,CASSRHDNSYEQYF
NA,TRBV2,NA,TRBJ2-7,TGTGCCAGCAGTGAGCCCTCAGGATACTACGAGCAGTACTTC,CASSEPSGYYEQYF
NA,TRBV10-2,TRBD2,TRBJ2-6,TGCGCCAGCAGTCTAGCGGGGACCTCTGGGGCCAACGTCCTGACTTTC,CASSLAGTSGANVLTF
NA,TRBV4-3,NA,TRBJ2-7,TGCGCCAGCAGCCAGAACCAGGGTGCGGCGAGTGAGCAGTACTTC,CASSQNQGAASEQYF
NA,TRBV5-1,TRBD2,TRBJ2-1,TGCGCCAGCAGCTTTCCGACTAGCCGGGACTACAATGAGCAGTTCTTC,CASSFPTSRDYNEQFF
NA,TRBV10-3,NA,TRBJ1-2,TGTGCCATCAGTGACGCAGGGAATAACTATGGCTACACCTTC,CAISDAGNNYGYTF
NA,TRBV28,NA,TRBJ2-5,TGTGCCAGCAGTTTAGCGGGGCCCCAAGAGACCCAGTACTTC,CASSLAGPQETQYF
once,TRBV3-1/TRBV3-2,NA,TRBJ2-7,TGTGCCAGCAGCCAAGTGGCTAGCGCAACCTACGAGCAGTACTTC,CASSQVASATYEQYF
NA,TRBV10-3,TRBD2,TRBJ2-3,TGTGCCATCAGTGAGTCTGGGGCTAGCGGGGCCCCCACAGATACGCAGTATTTT,CAISESGASGAPTDTQYF
NA,TRBV3-1/TRBV3-2,NA,TRBJ1-2,TGTGCCAGCAGCCAGGAGGACCGCCCGAACTATGGCTACACCTTC,CASSQEDRPNYGYTF
few,TRBV24-1,NA,TRBJ2-5,TGTGCCACCAGTGAACATCACAGGGATTCGGAGACCCAGTACTTC,CATSEHHRDSETQYF
few,TRBV20-1,TRBD2,TRBJ2-4,TGCAGTGCTAGTCGGGGAGGGCTAGCCAAAAACATTCAGTACTTC,CSASRGGLAKNIQYF
NA,TRBV27,NA,TRBJ1-3,TGTGCCAGCAGTTTATCGTACTCTGGAAACACCATATATTTT,CASSLSYSGNTIYF
NA,TRBV27,TRBD1,TRBJ1-6,TGTGCCAGCAGCTCCCCCGTTCCAACAGGGGGCTTTCGTTCACCCCTCCACTTT,CASSSPVPTGGFRSPLHF
NA,TRBV12-3/TRBV12-4,NA,TRBJ1-2,TGTGCCAGCAGTTTAGCGGCCTCATATGGCTACACCTTC,CASSLAASYGYTF
NA,TRBV3-1/TRBV3-2,NA,TRBJ2-3,TGTGCCAGCAGCCAAGTCTCCGGGATCACAGATACGCAGTATTTT,CASSQVSGITDTQYF
NA,TRBV27,NA,TRBJ2-2,TGTGCCAGCAGTTTGGGGGCGGGAGTCTTGGGGGAGCTGTTTTTT,CASSLGAGVLGELFF
NA,TRBV21-1,NA,TRBJ2-5,TGTGCCAGCAGCAAACACAGGGCCTTCGACCAAGAGACCCAGTACTTC,CASSKHRAFDQETQYF
NA,TRBV18,NA,TRBJ1-1,TGTGCCAGCTCACCAGCTGTGACAGACATGAACACTGAAGCTTTCTTT,CASSPAVTDMNTEAFF
few,TRBV21-1,NA,TRBJ2-7,TGTGCCAGCAGCAATCTAACGACTTGTTTTAAAGGGCAGTACTTC,CASSNLTTCFKGQYF
NA,TRBV10-2,NA,TRBJ1-6,TGCGCCAGCAGTGAGTCCGGGGCGAGCGGGTCACCCCTCCACTTT,CASSESGASGSPLHF
NA,TRBV2,NA,TRBJ2-1,TGTGCCAGCAGTGGAGGCGGGGGCAGACTTTACAATGAGCAGTTCTTC,CASSGGGGRLYNEQFF
NA,TRBV6-5,TRBD1,TRBJ1-1,TGTGCCAGCAGTTACGCCACAGGGGGATTCACTGAAGCTTTCTTT,CASSYATGGFTEAFF
NA,TRBV11-3,NA,TRBJ2-2,TGTGCCAGCAGCTTCGGAGGGAGAGAAACCGGGGAGCTGTTTTTT,CASSFGGRETGELFF
NA,TRBV18,TRBD1,TRBJ2-7,TGTGCCAGCTCACCAAAGACAGGGGGCTACGAGCAGTACTTC,CASSPKTGGYEQYF
NA,TRBV11-1,TRBD2,TRBJ2-1,TGTGCCAGCAGTGGGAGCGGGGGGTACAATGAGCAGTTCTTC,CASSGSGGYNEQFF
NA,TRBV27,TRBD1,TRBJ1-2,TGTGCCAGCAGTCCACAGGGGGTGGAGGGCTACACCTTC,CASSPQGVEGYTF
NA,TRBV7-9,TRBD2,TRBJ2-7,TGTGCCAGCAGCCCTGGACTAGCGAGTACCTACGAGCAGTACTTC,CASSPGLASTYEQYF
NA,TRBV5-4,TRBD1,TRBJ1-2,TGTGCCAGCAGCTGGGGACAGGGGGTTAACTATGGCTACACCTTC,CASSWGQGVNYGYTF
NA,TRBV13,NA,TRBJ2-7,TGTGCCAGCAGCTTAGGCGAAGACCTCACAGCGGACGAGCAGTACTTC,CASSLGEDLTADEQYF
NA,TRBV30,TRBD1,TRBJ1-1,TGTGCCTGGACAGAACAGGGGTACACTGAAGCTTTCTTT,CAWTEQGYTEAFF
few,TRBV5-1,TRBD1,TRBJ1-1,TGCGCCAGCAGCTTGTATGGGACAGGCCAGAACACTGAAGCTTTCTTT,CASSLYGTGQNTEAFF
NA,TRBV3-1/TRBV3-2,TRBD1,TRBJ1-5,TGTGCCAGCAGCCGCACAGGGGGCCACCAGCCCCAGCATTTT,CASSRTGGHQPQHF
few,TRBV5-1,NA,TRBJ2-1,TGCGCCAGCAGCTTGGGGAGCTACAATGAGCAGTTCTTC,CASSLGSYNEQFF
NA,TRBV28,TRBD1,TRBJ2-7,TGTGCCAGCAGTTTAATGGGACAGGGACTCGTCGAGCAGTACTTC,CASSLMGQGLVEQYF
once,TRBV9,NA,TRBJ1-6,TGTGCCAGCAGTCCGGGACACCCTTCACCCCTCCACTTT,CASSPGHPSPLHF
NA,TRBV3-1/TRBV3-2,TRBD1,TRBJ1-1,TGTGCCAGCAGCCAAGTATCAGGACAGGGGACTGAAGCTTTCTTT,CASSQVSGQGTEAFF